This T cell receptor (beta chain) was sequenced for a study of T cell changes during pregnancy in multiple sclerosis. Germline lookup yields CDR1 LNHDA and CDR2 SQIVND (reference sequence). This CDR3 is built from 14 residues. The ends were cut back, 7 bases at V and 1 base at J, with 13 bases in the middle. Using immunoSEQ multiplex PCR, the repertoire was profiled, and TCRdb retains in-frame clones only, with some absent. The data show about 89,000 clones, 90% to 95% seen once. This receptor was taken from a female donor with multiple sclerosis, enrolled in a pregnancy study. The source material was peripheral blood, sampled in the third trimester of pregnancy. This chain joins TRBV19 and TRBJ1-1, with a tentative D call TRBD1 (5 bases). DNA for the CDR3: TGTGCCAGTAAGTACAGGTCCCCGAACACTGAAGCTTTCTTT. It encodes CASKYRSPNTEAFF.